These 18 T cell receptor beta chains came from one sample sequenced in a study of blood T cell repertoires in COVID-19. Libraries were prepared by immunoSEQ multiplex PCR; TCRdb keeps only in-frame clonotypes and omits some of them. The top ten clones hold 6% to 9.5% of a sample with approximately 220,000 clones, around 85% of them seen once. The sequencing sample was made of peripheral blood. Receptors were obtained from a woman over 75 with acute or convalescent COVID-19.

V usage is TRBV5-1 and J usage is TRBJ2-2; 9 bases are shared with TRBD1. The CDR3 is 16 amino acids. Germline CDR1 is SGHRS and CDR2 is YFSETQ. V shed 7 bases and J 0 bases; nucleotides not matched to a gene: 7. CDR3 sequence (DNA): TGCGCCAGCTGCCCACGACAGGGGGCGAACACCGGGGAGCTGTTTTTT. It encodes CASCPRQGANTGELFF.

The V call is TRBV5-1, the J call TRBJ2-2; 9 bases agree with TRBD2. Unmatched junction bases numbered 3, after V lost 4 bases and J lost 2 bases. The CDR3 consists of 15 residues. Per the germline V gene, CDR1 is SGHRS and CDR2 is YFSETQ. The CDR3 loop reads CASSEGLANTGELFF. Here the CDR3 DNA reads TGCGCCAGCAGCGAGGGACTAGCAAACACCGGGGAGCTGTTTTTT.

J is TRBJ2-4 and V is TRBV28, with 9 bases lining up with TRBD1. Germline CDR1 MDHEN, CDR2 SYDVKM. The CDR3 spans 12 residues. V lost 5 bases and J lost 15; bases outside the gene matches: 8. CDR3 sequence (DNA): TGTGCCAGCAGTCGACCGGACAGGGGAGGGTACTTC. It codes for CASSRPDRGGYF. The full variable domain, in which reference TRBV28 and TRBJ2-4 provide the parts outside the CDR3, is DVKVTQSSRYLVKRTGEKVFLECVQDMDHENMFWYRQDPGLGLRLIYFSYDVKMKEKGDIPEGYSVSREKKERFSLILESASTNQTSMYLCASSRPDRGGYFGAGTRLSVL.

The chain combines TRBV6-1 with TRBJ2-7, with 8 bases that match TRBD1. V was clipped by 3 bases and J by 5 bases; unmatched bases: 6. Germline lookup yields CDR1 MNHNS and CDR2 SASEGT. The CDR3 is made up of 14 amino acids. The CDR3 is CASSDWQGAHEQYF. The CDR3 DNA follows: TGTGCCAGCAGTGATTGGCAGGGGGCTCACGAGCAGTACTTC.

In DNA form, the CDR3 reads TGTGCCAGCAGCCAAGAGAGGGGGACCTGGGGGAAGCAGTTCTTC. Translating it yields CASSQERGTWGKQFF. The J gene is TRBJ2-1, the V gene TRBV3-1 (or the pseudogene TRBV3-2); D perhaps matches TRBD1 (6 bases). Trimming took 0 bases from V and 11 from J, leaving 17 bases between them. CDR1 is LGHDT and CDR2 is YNNKEL in the germline V gene (reference sequence). The CDR3 is 15 residues long.

The CDR3 here is CASSSAGLTQETQYF. DNA of the CDR3: TGCGCCAGCAGCTCGGCGGGACTAACCCAAGAGACCCAGTACTTC. The chain carries TRBV5-1 and TRBJ2-5; 7 bases map to TRBD2. The CDR3 covers 15 residues. Germline assignment: CDR1 SGHRS and CDR2 YFSETQ. J gave up 1 base and V 3 bases, and 6 bases lay outside the gene matches.

The chain uses TRBV5-1 and TRBJ1-4, with 12 bases fitting TRBD1. Germline V gives CDR1 SGHRS, CDR2 YFSETQ. V shed 0 bases, J shed 8 bases, and the junction held 8 bases outside the gene matches. The CDR3 has 17 amino acids. The CDR3 DNA is TGCGCCAGCAGCTTGGCCGGGACAGGGGGCGCCCGGGAAAAACTGTTTTTT. Translating gives CASSLAGTGGAREKLFF.

The chain combines TRBV6-5 with TRBJ1-2; TRBD1 might be the D (6 bases). Germline CDR1 MNHEY, CDR2 SVGAGI. This CDR3 is built from 13 residues. V lost 6 bases and J 7 bases, leaving 15 bases between the germline ends. CDR3 sequence (DNA): TGTGCCAGCAGGGCAGGGGAAGAGTTTGGCTACACCTTC. It encodes CASRAGEEFGYTF.

This chain links TRBV18 with TRBJ1-2; the match to TRBD1 covers 7 bases. This CDR3 has 16 amino acids. From germline, CDR1 is KGHSH and CDR2 LQKENI. Trimming removed 2 bases from V and 7 bases from J; junction bases left unmatched: 13. CDR3 sequence: CASSPTVGAPGGGYTF. The CDR3 DNA reads as TGTGCCAGCTCACCAACGGTAGGGGCCCCAGGGGGTGGCTACACCTTC.

As to this clone: A read error is possible here, since a much larger clone lies one base away. This chain connects TRBV2 to TRBJ2-1; TRBD2 aligns across 11 bases. CDR1 SNHLY and CDR2 FYNNEI come from the germline V gene. There are 14 residues in the CDR3. V lost 6 bases, J lost 4 bases, and 2 bases stayed unmatched. The CDR3 reads CASSSSGGYNEQFF. The CDR3 nucleotides are TGTGCCAGCAGCTCTAGCGGGGGGTACAATGAGCAGTTCTTC. The entire variable domain, with the rest obtained from reference TRBV2 and TRBJ2-1, is as follows: EPEVTQTPSHQVTQMGQEVILRCVPISNHLYFYWYRQILGQKVEFLVSFYNNEISEKSEIFDDQFSVERPDGSNFTLKIRSTKLEDSAMYFCASSSSGGYNEQFFGPGTRLTVL.

V and J are TRBV5-6 and TRBJ2-7; 7 bases align to TRBD2. Germline values: CDR1 SGHDT, CDR2 YYEEEE. V was clipped by 4 bases and J by 4 bases; unmatched bases: 5. CDR3 length equals 13 residues. CDR3 nucleotide sequence: TGTGCCAGCAGCCATAGGGAGGGATACGAGCAGTACTTC. Its translation: CASSHREGYEQYF.

This chain links TRBV6-6 with TRBJ2-2; D remains unclear. Germline CDR1 and CDR2: MNHNY and SVGAGI (reference sequence). V dropped 5 bases and J dropped 4 bases, with 17 bases sitting between them. This CDR3 spans 16 amino acids. Here the CDR3 reads CASSPTDRQVTGELFF. The DNA for the CDR3 is TGTGCCAGCAGTCCTACTGACCGACAAGTCACCGGGGAGCTGTTTTTT.

V gene TRBV5-1 combines with J gene TRBJ2-3, with 9 positions matching TRBD2. Germline values: CDR1 SGHRS, CDR2 YFSETQ. Germline trimming cut 0 bases from V and 0 bases from J; bases unmatched to any gene: 2. The CDR3 contains 16 residues. In DNA form, the CDR3 reads TGCGCCAGCAGCTTGGAGCTAGCGGGAAGCACAGATACGCAGTATTTT. Its protein product is CASSLELAGSTDTQYF.

The chain joins TRBV2 to TRBJ2-7, with 7 bases aligning to TRBD1. V lost 6 bases to trimming and J lost 0 bases; unmatched junction nucleotides: 5. The CDR3 consists of 14 residues. From germline, CDR1 is SNHLY and CDR2 FYNNEI. The CDR3 nucleotides read TGTGCCAGCAGCGAGGGGGCCCTCTCCTACGAGCAGTACTTC. This codes for CASSEGALSYEQYF.

Only one count was recorded for this clone. The rearrangement uses TRBV6-5 and TRBJ1-2; TRBD1 aligns across 7 bases. J was trimmed by 6 bases and V by 7 bases; bases with no gene match: 8. Germline values: CDR1 MNHEY, CDR2 SVGAGI. This CDR3 region has 13 residues. The DNA for the CDR3 is TGTGCCAGCACCGGGACAGTGGGTCATGGCTACACCTTC. It specifies CASTGTVGHGYTF.

This clone was picked up many times. This rearrangement joins TRBV4-1 to TRBJ2-2, with 11 bases identical to TRBD2. CDR1 is MGHRA, CDR2 YSYEKL, per germline. The J segment lost 5 bases and the V segment lost 4 bases, leaving 9 bases of the junction unmatched. The CDR3 sequence is 17 residues long. The CDR3 bases are TGCGCCAGCAGCCTCCATAGCGGGGGGGCTCGAACCGGGGAGCTGTTTTTT. Translated, it gives CASSLHSGGARTGELFF.

This chain connects TRBV25-1 to TRBJ2-7, with 11 bases that match TRBD2. The germline V gene has CDR1 MGHDK and CDR2 SYGVNS. Germline trimming cut 8 bases from V and 6 bases from J; bases unmatched to any gene: 12. The CDR3 has 15 residues. The CDR3 is CASSIAGGPSIEQYF. Written as DNA, the CDR3 is TGTGCCAGCTCTATAGCGGGAGGGCCTTCCATCGAGCAGTACTTC.

V is TRBV11-3 and J is TRBJ2-1, with TRBD2 identical over 8 bases. This CDR3 contains 15 residues. Germline lookup yields CDR1 SGHNT and CDR2 YENEEA. V was clipped by 2 bases and J by 3 bases; unmatched bases: 3. The CDR3 nucleotides read TGTGCCAGCAGCTTATATGGGACTAGCTACAATGAGCAGTTCTTC. As protein: CASSLYGTSYNEQFF.